The clone carrying this T cell receptor beta chain was detected ten times or more. Its target is not known. The sample belongs to a study of T-cell reconstitution after alpha-beta-depleted transplantation in children. Study results and limitations: T-cell numbers and diversity one year post-transplant derived largely from freshly generated T cells. The origin of high day-60 TCRbeta diversity in some patients lay in surviving recipient T cells and thymic progenitors. Expanded clones from the graft, numbering several hundred, reportedly supplied alpha-beta T cells about two months after transplant.

The V and J ends lost 6 bases and 6 bases respectively, with 14 bases between them. The CDR3 has 13 amino acids. Germline CDR1 and CDR2: MDHEN and SYDVKM. The TCRbeta library incorporated unique molecular identifiers. TCRdb re-derived calls from the PCR reads in MiXCR, one entry per CDR3 protein. The sample lists a few hundred thousand distinct CDR3 sequences; approximately 12% were seen once. The rearrangement uses TRBV28 and TRBJ1-1; the D is unclear. This clonotype was obtained from a male patient younger than 18 who had a stem cell transplant for acute myeloid leukemia, so the T cells may come from the graft donor. The material sequenced was PBMCs, mostly from graft donor cells, taken 360 days after TCRalphabeta/CD19-depleted stem cell transplant. CDR3 sequence: CASRFIRGAEAFF. CDR3 coding DNA: TGTGCCAGCAGGTTTATACGCGGAGCTGAAGCTTTCTTT.